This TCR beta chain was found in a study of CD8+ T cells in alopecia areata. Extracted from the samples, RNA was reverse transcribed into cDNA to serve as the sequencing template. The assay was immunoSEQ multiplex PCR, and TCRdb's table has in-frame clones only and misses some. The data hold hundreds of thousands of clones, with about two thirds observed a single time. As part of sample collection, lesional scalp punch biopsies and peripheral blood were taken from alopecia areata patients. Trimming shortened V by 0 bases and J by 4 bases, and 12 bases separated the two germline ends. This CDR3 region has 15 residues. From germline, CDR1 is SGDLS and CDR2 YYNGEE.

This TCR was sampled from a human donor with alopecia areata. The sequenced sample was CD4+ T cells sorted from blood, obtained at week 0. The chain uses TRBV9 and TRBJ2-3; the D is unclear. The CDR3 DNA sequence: TGTGCCAGCAGCGTAGAGGGCCAAATGGCAGATACGCAGTATTTT. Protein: CASSVEGQMADTQYF.